These 9 T cell receptor beta chains were all obtained from the same sample, sequenced in a study of T cells in Graves' hyperthyroidism and ophthalmopathy. The CDR3 regions of TCR beta were amplified from RNA transcripts. HTBI primers were used for first-round RT-PCR of the TCR CDR3. TCRdb called the multiplex PCR reads again in MiXCR, with one record for every CDR3 protein. The table includes some 360,000 distinct CDR3 sequences, less than 20% detected once. The sample comprised blood. The receptor set was obtained from a woman between 40 and 50 years old with Graves' ophthalmopathy.

This clonotype has ten or more counts. The chain recombines TRBV28 with TRBJ1-1; unclear D gene. This CDR3 contains 12 residues. CDR1 MDHEN and CDR2 SYDVKM come from the germline V gene. Deletions cut 6 bases from V and 3 bases from J, with 8 bases between. The CDR3 region has the DNA TGTGCCAGCAGAACCAGATACACTGAAGCTTTCTTT. Translation: CASRTRYTEAFF.

This chain joins TRBV28 and TRBJ1-1; D is undetermined. The germline V and J ends were trimmed by 11 bases and 0 bases, with 13 bases remaining between them. CDR1 is MDHEN and CDR2 is SYDVKM in the germline V gene. The CDR3 loop spans 13 amino acids. CDR3 coding DNA: TGTGCCGCGACGGCTAAAATGAACACTGAAGCTTTCTTT. Translating it yields CAATAKMNTEAFF.

This clonotype was picked up many times. The gene calls are TRBV5-4 and TRBJ1-1; tentative D call: TRBD1 (5 bases). CDR3 length: 15 amino acids. Germline CDR1 is SGHNT and CDR2 is YYREEE (reference sequence). Trimming took 5 bases from V and 6 from J, leaving 20 bases between them. The CDR3, as DNA: TGTGCCAGCAGTCGGGCGGGGCTAGAGATGGCTGAAGCTTTCTTT. Amino acids: CASSRAGLEMAEAFF.

This clonotype was recorded at least ten times. The V call is TRBV18, the J call TRBJ2-4; TRBD2 aligns across 9 bases. The trim removed 3 bases at V and 0 bases at J, leaving 0 bases unmatched. The CDR3 has 15 residues. CDR1 is KGHSH and CDR2 is LQKENI in the germline V gene. The CDR3 here is CASSPTSGAKNIQYF. DNA of the CDR3: TGTGCCAGCTCACCGACTAGCGGAGCCAAAAACATTCAGTACTTC.

This clonotype was observed a few times. The chain joins TRBV6-1 to TRBJ2-5; the D call may be TRBD1 or TRBD2 (5 bases each). CDR3 length: 12 residues. V lost 8 bases, J lost 4 bases, and 11 bases lay in between. Germline-derived CDR1 and CDR2 are MNHNS and SASEGT. The CDR3: CASRGGVETQYF. As DNA, the CDR3 is TGTGCCAGCCGGGGCGGCGTAGAGACCCAGTACTTC.

The sample holds many counts of this clonotype. V is TRBV6-5 and J is TRBJ2-2; maybe TRBD1 (6 bases). The germline CDR1 and CDR2 sequences are MNHEY and SVGAGI. V lost 2 bases and J lost 2, with 12 bases in between. The CDR3 contains 16 residues. CDR3 DNA: TGTGCCAGCAGTTACCATCGGGACACTAACACCGGGGAGCTGTTTTTT. Its translation: CASSYHRDTNTGELFF.

The chain links TRBV5-1 to TRBJ2-7; TRBD2 agrees at 10 bases. Germline CDR1 reads SGHRS; CDR2 reads YFSETQ. The CDR3 covers 15 residues. The J segment lost 3 bases and the V segment lost 4 bases, leaving 7 bases of the junction unmatched. The CDR3 region is CASSRGTSDVYEQYF. Written as DNA, the CDR3 is TGCGCCAGCAGCCGTGGGACTAGCGATGTCTACGAGCAGTACTTC.

This clonotype was seen at least ten times. This rearrangement joins TRBV3-1 to TRBJ2-7; D tentatively fits TRBD1 or TRBD2 (5 bases each). The CDR3 runs to 13 residues. Looked up from germline, CDR1 is LGHDT and CDR2 is YNNKEL (reference sequence). V lost 4 bases to trimming and J lost 5 bases, with 12 bases between them. In DNA, the CDR3 is TGTGCCAGCAGCCGGCAGGGAGTGAACGAGCAGTACTTC. As protein: CASSRQGVNEQYF.

In this sample, this clonotype turned up a few times. DNA for the CDR3: TGTGCCAGCAGTTCGGATGGGGAGCAGTACTTC. As protein: CASSSDGEQYF. V is TRBV28 and J is TRBJ2-7, with D unclear. Germline CDR1 MDHEN, CDR2 SYDVKM. This CDR3 is 11 amino acids long. With 4 bases removed from V and 7 bases from J, the gap between germline ends came to 8 bases.